This T cell receptor (beta chain) stems from a study of human T cells and chemical hapten exposure (dated by TCRdb to the early 2020s). General notes on the study: For sensitization, 2% DPC in acetone was applied to a roughly 2 cm by roughly 2 cm area of upper inner arm skin. Throughout the approximately 24-week study period, patients were also given weekly therapeutic DPC doses on the scalp. Patch testing was performed on the upper back with Finn chambers containing 0.01% DPC, and the patch tests were scored after 6 days according to International Contact Dermatitis Research Group standards. Alopecia areata with under or over 50% scalp involvement, alopecia totalis and alopecia universalis were represented in the patient cohort, which was mostly female. Libraries were pooled for sequencing, and variation in per-sample TCR yields was attributed mainly to small differences in library volumes within the pool. Peripheral blood TCR repertoire changes were tracked in vivo in alopecia patients during primary and secondary sensitization to the hapten diphenylcyclopropenone (DPC). Blood samples were taken from patients before sensitization (week 0) and then at 2, 6 and about 24 weeks after DPC sensitization. For TCR sequencing, blood came from 25 to 30 alopecia patients at anywhere from one to four time points (pre-sensitization, 2, 6 and 24 weeks). Overall study results and their limits: The number of PT1 expanded TCRs positively correlated with patch test score, significant at thresholds 8, 16 and 32 but not 4. DPC sensitization did not change the number of TCRs with a frequency above 1 in 1000, and there was no evidence of changes in global repertoire structure. Compared with pre-sensitization or healthy control sets, expanded TCRs formed significantly more large CDR3 similarity clusters, which is consistent with antigen-driven responses. Alopecia, a presumed autoimmune disease, was present in all patients, so the immune response of the patients might differ from that of healthy individuals. After repeated subsampling, changes were observed in the strength of the expansion versus patch-test correlation and in the threshold at which the correlation became significant.

CDR1 and CDR2, looked up from the germline V gene, are SGHTA and FQGNSA. Taken from cysteine to phenylalanine, the CDR3 has 15 residues. Only the CDR3 DNA is retained, 45 bases long and in frame from the first base. Trimming takes 5 bases off V and 4 bases off J; junction bases not matched to a gene: 2. The sample's time point, from its label and the paper: patch test 1, 2 weeks after DPC sensitization. In the paper's terms, the treatment or condition label means: therapeutic diphenylcyclopropenone sensitization with weekly scalp DPC. At each patch-test visit, blood was drawn before the patch test was applied. To be eligible, patients had to be aged 18 to 70, diagnosed with alopecia and judged suitable for DPC therapy, while pregnant patients were excluded. Total RNA was extracted from unfractionated whole blood that had been collected in Tempus Blood RNA tubes. A few counts support this clonotype. Which antigen it targets is not known. It has no much larger one-base neighbor in the sample; base qualities were not kept.

Library creation used RACE. Reads for this sample came from a NextSeq 500. Library preparation attached unique molecular identifiers to individual cDNA molecules for quantitative, reproducible TCR counting. Each blood RNA sample was used to sequence both TCR alpha and TCR beta chains. The study's processing was this. The median number of TCRs per sample was over 95,000, ranging from about 20,000 to 690,600. The Decombinator software suite was used to annotate V, J and CDR3 in the TCR reads. Every sample was subsampled to the same number of TCRs (28,000) for the PS versus PT1 abundance plots. TCRs were defined as expanded if absent before sensitization and observed at least eight times at the 2-week time point. TCRdb itself trimmed the public reads at Q25 with fastp, ran MiXCR and retained productive beta chains. One record per CDR3 amino acid sequence lists the most common genes and DNA. The V and J calls and clone size are TCRdb's, not the authors'. The sample data list roughly 200,000 distinct CDR3 sequences, and around 24% of these were observed just once. The ten largest clones represent about 7% of the sample.

Rearrangement joined TRBV7-2 to TRBJ2-1; TRBD2 matches 13 bases in the middle. The sample here was whole blood, taken in connection with sensitization to the hapten diphenylcyclopropenone (DPC). The TCR sequence derives from a woman between 50 and 59 years old with alopecia areata. Some clones in this sample may be carry-over from other donors' samples. CDR3 protein: CASSTGLAGYNEQFF. The DNA sequence is as follows: TGTGCCAGCAGCACGGGACTAGCGGGGTACAATGAGCAGTTCTTC.